This TCR beta chain emerged from a study of spatial heterogeneity in lung cancer. Whole-study context: Alpha-chain sequences were consistently detected less often than beta-chain sequences.

Each CDR3 protein is one row after TCRdb ran MiXCR on the 5' RACE reads. The sample consists of 7,000 or so distinct CDR3 sequences, 18% of them appearing once. As for time point: sample taken at primary tumor resection. Extraction of whole RNA from tumor, nontumor lung or frozen PBMC preceded unsorted sequencing. Regarding the study as a whole: How many expanded intratumoral alpha and beta TCRs were present tracked the tumor mutation count, which was a count of nonsynonymous mutations.

For this clonotype: Its antigen is unidentified.

This CDR3 region has 13 residues. The ends were cut back, 2 bases at V and 5 bases at J, with 7 bases in the middle. Germline values: CDR1 SGHTA, CDR2 FQGNSA. Sample: lung tumor tissue, taken at surgery. This clonotype originated in a female donor with early-stage non-small cell lung cancer. The genes are TRBV7-2 and TRBJ2-1; D not resolved. The CDR3 DNA is TGTGCCAGCAGCTTATCAACCAACAATGAGCAGTTCTTC. Its translation is CASSLSTNNEQFF.